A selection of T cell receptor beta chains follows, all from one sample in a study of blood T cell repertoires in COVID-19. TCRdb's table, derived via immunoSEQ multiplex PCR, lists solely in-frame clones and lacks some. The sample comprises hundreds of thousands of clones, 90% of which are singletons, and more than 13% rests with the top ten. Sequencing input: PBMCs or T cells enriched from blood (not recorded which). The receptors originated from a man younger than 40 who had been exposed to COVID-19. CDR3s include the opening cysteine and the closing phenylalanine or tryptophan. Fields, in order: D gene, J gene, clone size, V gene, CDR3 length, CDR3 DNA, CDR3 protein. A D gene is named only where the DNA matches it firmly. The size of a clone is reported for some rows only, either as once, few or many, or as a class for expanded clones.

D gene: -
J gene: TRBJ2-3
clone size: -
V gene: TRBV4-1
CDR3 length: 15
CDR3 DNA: TGCGCCAGCACCACACAATTAAACGTTGCAGATACGCAGTATTTT
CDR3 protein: CASTTQLNVADTQYF

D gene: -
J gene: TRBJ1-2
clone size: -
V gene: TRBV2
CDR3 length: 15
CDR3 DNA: TGTGCCAGCAGTGAAGCGTGGCGAGGGAACTATGGCTACACCTTC
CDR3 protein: CASSEAWRGNYGYTF

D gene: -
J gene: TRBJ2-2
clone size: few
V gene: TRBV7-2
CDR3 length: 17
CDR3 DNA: TGTGCCAGCAGCTTTAGCCGCAGGGACACGAACACCGGGGAGCTGTTTTTT
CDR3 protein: CASSFSRRDTNTGELFF

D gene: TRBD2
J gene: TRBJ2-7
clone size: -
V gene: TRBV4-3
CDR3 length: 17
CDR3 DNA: TGCGCCAGCAGCCAACGACCGGGACTAGCGGGGGGTTACGAGCAGTACTTC
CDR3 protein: CASSQRPGLAGGYEQYF

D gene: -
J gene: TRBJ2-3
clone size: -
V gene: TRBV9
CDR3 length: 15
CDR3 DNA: TGTGCCAGCAGCGCCACCGGGGGGCTACCAGATACGCAGTATTTT
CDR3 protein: CASSATGGLPDTQYF

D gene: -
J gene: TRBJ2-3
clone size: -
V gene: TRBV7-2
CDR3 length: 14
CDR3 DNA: TGTGCCAGCAGCTTAGCGACAAGCACAGATACGCAGTATTTT
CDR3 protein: CASSLATSTDTQYF

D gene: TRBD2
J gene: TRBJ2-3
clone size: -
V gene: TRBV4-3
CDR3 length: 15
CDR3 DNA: TGCGCCAGCAGCCAAGAGTTGGGGGGGACAGATACGCAGTATTTT
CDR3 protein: CASSQELGGTDTQYF

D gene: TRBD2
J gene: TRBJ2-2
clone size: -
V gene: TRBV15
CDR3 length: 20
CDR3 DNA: TGTGCCACCAGCAGAGAGGGTTTTCCGGGAGGAACCCCGGGGGCCGGGGAGCTGTTTTTT
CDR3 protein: CATSREGFPGGTPGAGELFF

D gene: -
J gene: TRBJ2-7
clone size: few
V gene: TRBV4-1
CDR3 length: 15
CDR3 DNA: TGCGCCAGCAGCCAAGAGCTAGCTGAGGCCTACGAGCAGTACTTC
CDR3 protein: CASSQELAEAYEQYF

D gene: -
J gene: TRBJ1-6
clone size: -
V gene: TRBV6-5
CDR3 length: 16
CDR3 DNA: TGTGCCAGCAGTTTTATGAGACAGGCCCGAAATTCACCCCTCCACTTT
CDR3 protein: CASSFMRQARNSPLHF